This T cell receptor beta chain derives from a study of CD8+ T cells in alopecia areata. This clone appeared once. Reverse transcription of extracted RNA yielded cDNA, which provided the sequencing template. TCRdb's table, derived via immunoSEQ multiplex PCR, lists solely in-frame clones and lacks some. The sample yields some 200,000 clones, 58% seen once. Specified treatment: oral pan-JAK inhibitor, 5-10 mg twice daily. This specimen was CD4+ T cells sorted from blood, taken at week 24, from a patient treated with tofacitinib. The TCR comes from a human donor with alopecia areata.

The CDR3 coding sequence is TGTGCCAGCAGCGCCCGACAGGGTAGGATCGCTGGGGCCAACGTCCTGACTTTC. Protein sequence: CASSARQGRIAGANVLTF. The gene calls are TRBV14 and TRBJ2-6; TRBD1 matches 7 bases. CDR3 length: 18 residues. V was pared by 5 bases and J by 2 bases, with 12 bases of the junction left unmatched. The germline V gene encodes CDR1 SGHDN and CDR2 FVKESK.